These 25 T cell receptor beta chains came from one sample sequenced in a study of T cell responses to AZD1222 COVID-19 vaccine. Here immunoSEQ multiplex PCR was the method, and the copy in TCRdb shows in-frame clones only, minus some. The table has tens of thousands of clones, roughly 90% seen once. The specimen was peripheral blood, collected on day 0 of AZD1222 vaccination. The receptors were sampled from an adult in good health.

The J gene is TRBJ1-6, the V gene TRBV4-3; TRBD1 is a possible D gene (5 bases). Trimming left V 1 base short and J 7 bases short, with 11 bases between. In germline, CDR1 is LGHNA, CDR2 YSLEER. There are 15 residues in the CDR3. CDR3 amino acids: CASSQAPGVNSPLHF. In DNA, the CDR3 is TGCGCCAGCAGCCAAGCCCCGGGGGTCAATTCACCCCTCCACTTT.

The V and J genes are TRBV19 and TRBJ1-1; tentatively, D is TRBD1 (5 bases). The length of the CDR3 is 12 residues. Deletions cut 3 bases from V and 4 bases from J, with 6 bases between. Germline V gene data show CDR1 as LNHDA and CDR2 as SQIVND (reference sequence). The CDR3 spells CASSMRGTEAFF. As DNA, the CDR3 is TGTGCCAGTAGTATGAGGGGCACTGAAGCTTTCTTT. The full variable domain, with the rest looked up from reference TRBV19 and TRBJ1-1, is DGGITQSPKYLFRKEGQNVTLSCEQNLNHDAMYWYRQDPGQGLRLIYYSQIVNDFQKGDIAEGYSVSREKKESFPLTVTSAQKNPTAFYLCASSMRGTEAFFGQGTRLTVV.

The gene calls are TRBV11-3 and TRBJ2-7; weak D call: TRBD2 (6 bases). V lost 5 bases, J lost 6 bases, and 29 bases lay in between. Germline lookup yields CDR1 SGHNT and CDR2 YENEEA. The length of the CDR3 is 18 residues. The CDR3 DNA follows: TGTGCCAGCAGCCAGGGACTTCGCACGTACTATTACGACTGCGAGCAGTACTTC. This translates into CASSQGLRTYYYDCEQYF. Full variable domain (outside the CDR3, taken from reference TRBV11-3 and TRBJ2-7): EAGVVQSPRYKIIEKKQPVAFWCNPISGHNTLYWYLQNLGQGPELLIRYENEEAVDDSQLPKDRFSAERLKGVDSTLKIQPAELGDSAVYLCASSQGLRTYYYDCEQYFGPGTRLTVT.

A single count supports this clone. J is TRBJ1-4 and V is TRBV7-9; D may be TRBD1 (5 bases). V was pared by 0 bases and J by 7 bases, with 12 bases between. Germline CDR1 and CDR2: SEHNR and FQNEAQ (reference sequence). CDR3 size: 15 residues. This CDR3 reads CASSLASAGFEKLFF. CDR3 coding DNA: TGTGCCAGCAGCTTAGCGTCGGCAGGGTTTGAAAAACTGTTTTTT. The entire variable domain, with the rest obtained from reference TRBV7-9 and TRBJ1-4, is as follows: DTGVSQNPRHKITKRGQNVTFRCDPISEHNRLYWYRQTLGQGPEFLTYFQNEAQLEKSRLLSDRFSAERPKGSFSTLEIQRTEQGDSAMYLCASSLASAGFEKLFFGSGTQLSVL.

This clone showed up just once. The V call is TRBV3-1 (or the pseudogene TRBV3-2), the J call TRBJ2-3, with 13 bases lining up with TRBD2. V lost 4 bases, J lost 4 bases, and 8 bases stayed unmatched. Germline V gene sequence: CDR1 LGHDT, CDR2 YNNKEL (reference sequence). The CDR3 extends over 17 amino acids. The CDR3 DNA reads TGTGCCAGCAGCCGCGTACTAGCGGGAGGGCCTGCAGATACGCAGTATTTT. This encodes CASSRVLAGGPADTQYF.

The V gene is TRBV3-1 (or the pseudogene TRBV3-2), the J gene TRBJ2-7, with TRBD1 matching over 11 bases. V shed 4 bases and J 6 bases; nucleotides not matched to a gene: 5. Germline assignment: CDR1 LGHDT and CDR2 YNNKEL (reference sequence). The CDR3 contains 14 residues. Here the CDR3 DNA reads TGTGCCAGCAGCCCAGGACAGGGGGCTGCCGAGCAGTACTTC. Residues: CASSPGQGAAEQYF.

This chain joins TRBV19 and TRBJ1-1; 8 bases agree with TRBD1. The CDR3 contains 15 residues. With V trimmed by 4 bases and J by 4 bases, 8 bases remained unmatched. The germline CDR1 and CDR2 sequences are LNHDA and SQIVND (reference sequence). DNA of the CDR3: TGTGCCAGTAGTACCTCCGGACAGGGTCCCACTGAAGCTTTCTTT. Its protein is CASSTSGQGPTEAFF.

The chain has TRBV3-1 (or the pseudogene TRBV3-2) and TRBJ1-3; 7 bases fit TRBD1. The CDR3 consists of 15 residues. The V gene end was trimmed by 4 bases and the J gene end by 0 bases; junction bases not matched to a gene: 3. Germline V CDR1 and CDR2: LGHDT, YNNKEL (reference sequence). Written as DNA, the CDR3 is TGTGCCAGCAGCCTGGGACAGTCCTCTGGAAACACCATATATTTT. Translating it yields CASSLGQSSGNTIYF.

The table lists this clone with a few counts. This sequence joins TRBV5-1 and TRBJ1-2; weak D call: TRBD1 (6 bases). Deletions cut 2 bases from V and 2 bases from J, with 13 bases between. Germline CDR1 reads SGHRS; CDR2 reads YFSETQ. This CDR3 comprises 15 residues. The CDR3 DNA reads TGCGCCAGCAGCTTCGGGACTGGACAGAACTATGGCTACACCTTC. Its protein is CASSFGTGQNYGYTF.

CDR3 in amino acids: CASSSGADSSYNSPLHF. CDR3 coding DNA: TGTGCCAGCAGCTCGGGGGCAGACAGCTCCTATAATTCACCCCTCCACTTT. The rearrangement uses TRBV11-2 and TRBJ1-6, with TRBD1 as a possible D gene (6 bases). V was cut by 4 bases and J by 0 bases, with 13 bases left in between. The CDR3 runs 17 residues. Germline CDR1 and CDR2: SGHAT and FQNNGV.

The chain couples TRBV7-9 to TRBJ1-1; no definite D call. This CDR3 is built from 17 residues. Trimming pared 5 bases from V and 1 base from J, leaving 20 bases between. The germline V gene has CDR1 SEHNR and CDR2 FQNEAQ (reference sequence). The CDR3 reads CASSLTTSGSQNTEAFF. In DNA, the CDR3 is TGTGCCAGCAGCCTAACAACTTCCGGGTCGCAGAACACTGAAGCTTTCTTT.

The chain employs TRBV6-2 or TRBV6-3 and TRBJ1-2; TRBD1 might be the D (5 bases). Germline values: CDR1 MNHEY, CDR2 SVGEGT. V shed 5 bases and J shed 5 bases, with 15 bases lying between them. CDR3 length equals 14 residues. For the CDR3, the DNA is TGTGCCAGCAGTCAGGGTGCCGTAGGATATGGCTACACCTTC. This gives the protein CASSQGAVGYGYTF.

CDR3 loop: CASTRDRNQPQHF. Written as DNA, the CDR3 is TGTGCCAGCACCCGGGACCGGAATCAGCCCCAGCATTTT. This sequence joins TRBV7-8 and TRBJ1-5; D may be TRBD1 (5 bases). Looked up from germline, CDR1 is SGHVS and CDR2 is FQNEAQ. V shed 7 bases and J shed 4 bases, with 11 bases lying between them. There are 13 residues in the CDR3.

The rearrangement links TRBV5-6 to TRBJ2-1; 8 nucleotides match TRBD2. CDR1 SGHDT and CDR2 YYEEEE come from the germline V gene. After removal of 3 bases from V and 9 bases from J, the junction contained 8 bases not matched to a gene. This CDR3 has 14 amino acids. CDR3 sequence reads: CASSSTGGPSEQFF. CDR3 coding DNA: TGTGCCAGCAGCTCTACGGGGGGGCCAAGTGAGCAGTTCTTC.

Only one count was recorded for this clone. The chain recombines TRBV6-2 or TRBV6-3 with TRBJ1-3, with no clear D. Trimming shortened V by 2 bases and J by 0 bases, and 5 bases separated the two germline ends. The CDR3 totals 14 residues. Germline V lookup: CDR1 MNHEY, CDR2 SVGEGT. The CDR3 spells CASSYLTSGNTIYF. The CDR3 nucleotides read TGTGCCAGCAGTTACCTCACCTCTGGAAACACCATATATTTT.

The rearrangement uses TRBV19 and TRBJ1-1; a weak D match, TRBD1 (6 bases). Germline values: CDR1 LNHDA, CDR2 SQIVND (reference sequence). The CDR3 is 12 amino acids. V was clipped by 3 bases and J by 10 bases, with 12 bases between them. Here the CDR3 reads CASSIADRRAFF. The CDR3 DNA is TGTGCCAGTAGTATCGCCGACAGGAGAGCTTTCTTT.

The chain joins TRBV3-1 (or the pseudogene TRBV3-2) to TRBJ2-7, with D perhaps being TRBD1 or TRBD2 (6 bases each). The CDR3 length is 16 residues. The germline V gene encodes CDR1 LGHDT and CDR2 YNNKEL (reference sequence). Trimming took off 1 base at V and 6 bases at J, with 19 bases between the two ends. The CDR3 DNA is TGTGCCAGCAGCCAAGTGGGGGGCTCCCTCTCTGGCGAGCAGTACTTC. Translating gives CASSQVGGSLSGEQYF.

The chain couples TRBV18 to TRBJ1-1; D is possibly TRBD1 (5 bases). Germline CDR1 and CDR2: KGHSH and LQKENI. The CDR3 has 15 residues. V was pared by 1 base and J by 11 bases, with 20 bases between. CDR3 coding DNA: TGTGCCAGCTCACCACTCCAGGGAGGTTGGGTAATGGCTTTCTTT. Amino acid sequence: CASSPLQGGWVMAFF.

V and J are TRBV7-2 and TRBJ2-1, with TRBD1 identical over 7 bases. This CDR3 is built from 17 residues. V lost 7 bases, J lost 0 bases, and 12 bases stayed unmatched. Looked up from germline, CDR1 is SGHTA and CDR2 is FQGNSA. CDR3 in DNA: TGTGCCAGCATCCACAGGGGATTGGGCCACTCCTACAATGAGCAGTTCTTC. Translating it yields CASIHRGLGHSYNEQFF.

This chain joins TRBV18 and TRBJ1-5, with D possibly matching TRBD1 (5 bases). This CDR3 has 16 residues. Trimming removed 1 base at V and 3 bases at J, with 13 bases between. Germline CDR1 is KGHSH and CDR2 is LQKENI. CDR3: CASSPLDRTYNQPQHF. The CDR3 nucleotides read TGTGCCAGCTCACCACTCGACAGAACTTACAATCAGCCCCAGCATTTT.

The V gene is TRBV3-1 (or the pseudogene TRBV3-2), the J gene TRBJ2-3; D is undetermined. In germline, CDR1 is LGHDT, CDR2 YNNKEL (reference sequence). The germline V and J ends were trimmed by 1 base and 6 bases, with 14 bases remaining between them. The CDR3 has 15 residues. The CDR3 DNA reads TGTGCCAGCAGCCAAGGACCGAGCGACGGGGATACGCAGTATTTT. Amino acid sequence: CASSQGPSDGDTQYF.

This sequence joins TRBV3-1 (or the pseudogene TRBV3-2) and TRBJ2-7; 10 nucleotides match TRBD1. Losses at the gene ends were 4 bases for V and 0 bases for J; bases not matched to a gene: 12. Germline V gene sequence: CDR1 LGHDT, CDR2 YNNKEL (reference sequence). The CDR3 consists of 18 residues. Written as DNA, the CDR3 is TGTGCCAGCAGCCCCCCAGGACAGGGGGTTCGAAGCTCCTACGAGCAGTACTTC. It yields the protein CASSPPGQGVRSSYEQYF.

The rearrangement joins TRBV6-7 to TRBJ2-6; D is perhaps TRBD1 or TRBD2 (5 bases each). TRBV6-7 is an open reading frame, and its role is uncertain. This CDR3 comprises 16 residues. Trimming took 5 bases from V and 0 from J, leaving 11 bases between them. CDR3 loop: CASSRDASSGANVLTF. CDR3 coding DNA: TGTGCCAGCAGTAGGGACGCCAGCTCTGGGGCCAACGTCCTGACTTTC.

The J gene is TRBJ1-2, the V gene TRBV20-1; TRBD1 agrees at 8 bases. The length of the CDR3 is 11 residues. CDR1 DFQATT and CDR2 SNEGSKA come from the germline V gene (reference sequence). This chain's CDR3 is CSADRAYGYTF. Here the CDR3 DNA reads TGCAGCGCGGACAGGGCCTATGGCTACACCTTC.

V usage is TRBV7-8 and J usage is TRBJ2-7; TRBD1 is a possible D gene (5 bases). This CDR3 region has 17 residues. The ends were cut back, 2 bases at V and 6 bases at J, with 23 bases in the middle. Germline CDR1 reads SGHVS; CDR2 reads FQNEAQ. This CDR3 is CASSLSLTATSYSEQYF. Here the CDR3 DNA reads TGTGCCAGCAGCTTATCCCTGACAGCGACTTCTTACTCCGAGCAGTACTTC.